This T cell receptor beta chain was captured in a study of T cell responses to AZD1222 COVID-19 vaccine. TCRdb keeps only in-frame clones here, not all; method: immunoSEQ multiplex PCR. The sample includes about 93,000 clones, under 90% of them seen just once. Germline V gene sequence: CDR1 SGHDN, CDR2 FVKESK. Trimming left V 4 bases short and J 1 base short, with 16 bases between. This CDR3 is built from 17 residues. Overall study findings and caveats: Spike-specific TCR breadth and depth grew following two AZD1222 doses. Across spike, vaccine-associated CD4 TCRs were found, dominant at 160-218 and 743-854. Close to half of all spike-specific TCRs reportedly target regions of the variants that are unmutated. Mostly white British, mostly female donors; authors suggested clonal diversity may be underestimated.

Worth noting for this clone: Its antigen remains unknown.

This chain joins TRBV14 and TRBJ1-4; a possible D gene is TRBD1 (5 bases). Here the sequenced sample was peripheral blood, taken on day 0 of MenACWY control vaccination. The TCR was taken from an adult in good health. The CDR3 region has the DNA TGTGCCAGCAGCCCGGGGGGGTGGCCCCAAACTAATGAAAAACTGTTTTTT. It specifies CASSPGGWPQTNEKLFF.